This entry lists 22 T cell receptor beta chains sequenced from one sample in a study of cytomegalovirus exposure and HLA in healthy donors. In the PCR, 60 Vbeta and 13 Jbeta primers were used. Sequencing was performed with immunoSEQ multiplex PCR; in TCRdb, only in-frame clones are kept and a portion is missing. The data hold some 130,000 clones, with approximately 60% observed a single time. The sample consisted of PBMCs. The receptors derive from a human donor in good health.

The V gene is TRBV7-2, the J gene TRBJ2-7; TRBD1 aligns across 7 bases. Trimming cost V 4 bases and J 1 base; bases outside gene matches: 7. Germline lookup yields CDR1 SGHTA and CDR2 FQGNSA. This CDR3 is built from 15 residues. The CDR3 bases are TGTGCCAGCAGCTCATCCCGGGACAGTTCCTACGAGCAGTACTTC. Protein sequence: CASSSSRDSSYEQYF. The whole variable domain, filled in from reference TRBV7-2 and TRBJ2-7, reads GAGVSQSPSNKVTEKGKDVELRCDPISGHTALYWYRQSLGQGLEFLIYFQGNSAPDKSGLPSDRFSAERTGGSVSTLTIQRTQQEDSAVYLCASSSSRDSSYEQYFGPGTRLTVT.

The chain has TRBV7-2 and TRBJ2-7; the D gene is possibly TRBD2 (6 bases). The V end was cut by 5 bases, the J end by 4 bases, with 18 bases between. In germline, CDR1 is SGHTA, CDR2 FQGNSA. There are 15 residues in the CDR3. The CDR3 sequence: CASSPEEGPLYEQYF. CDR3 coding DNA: TGTGCCAGCAGCCCAGAGGAGGGACCACTTTACGAGCAGTACTTC. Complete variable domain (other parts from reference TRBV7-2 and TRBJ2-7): GAGVSQSPSNKVTEKGKDVELRCDPISGHTALYWYRQSLGQGLEFLIYFQGNSAPDKSGLPSDRFSAERTGGSVSTLTIQRTQQEDSAVYLCASSPEEGPLYEQYFGPGTRLTVT.

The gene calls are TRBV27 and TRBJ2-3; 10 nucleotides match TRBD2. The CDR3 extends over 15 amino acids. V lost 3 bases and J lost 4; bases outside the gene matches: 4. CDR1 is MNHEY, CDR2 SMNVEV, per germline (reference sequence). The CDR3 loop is CASSFSGRVADTQYF. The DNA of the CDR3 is TGTGCCAGCAGTTTCAGCGGGAGGGTTGCAGATACGCAGTATTTT.

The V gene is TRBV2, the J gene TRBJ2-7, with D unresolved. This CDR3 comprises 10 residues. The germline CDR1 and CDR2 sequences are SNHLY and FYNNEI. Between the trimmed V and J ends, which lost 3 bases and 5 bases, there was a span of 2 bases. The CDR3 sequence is CASSDNEQYF. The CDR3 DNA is TGTGCCAGCAGTGACAACGAGCAGTACTTC. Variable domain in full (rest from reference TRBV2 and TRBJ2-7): EPEVTQTPSHQVTQMGQEVILRCVPISNHLYFYWYRQILGQKVEFLVSFYNNEISEKSEIFDDQFSVERPDGSNFTLKIRSTKLEDSAMYFCASSDNEQYFGPGTRLTVT.

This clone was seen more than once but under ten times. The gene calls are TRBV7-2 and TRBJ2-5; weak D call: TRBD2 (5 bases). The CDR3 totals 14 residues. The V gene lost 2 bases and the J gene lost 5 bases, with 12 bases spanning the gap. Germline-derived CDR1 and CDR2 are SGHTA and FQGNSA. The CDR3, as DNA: TGTGCCAGCAGCTTACCCACTAGTTCGGAGACCCAGTACTTC. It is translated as CASSLPTSSETQYF. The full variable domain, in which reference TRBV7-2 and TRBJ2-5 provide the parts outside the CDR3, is GAGVSQSPSNKVTEKGKDVELRCDPISGHTALYWYRQSLGQGLEFLIYFQGNSAPDKSGLPSDRFSAERTGGSVSTLTIQRTQQEDSAVYLCASSLPTSSETQYFGPGTRLLVL.

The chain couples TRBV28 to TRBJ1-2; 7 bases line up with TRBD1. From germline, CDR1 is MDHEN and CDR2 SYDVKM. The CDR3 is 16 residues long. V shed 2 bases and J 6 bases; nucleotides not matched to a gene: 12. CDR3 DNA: TGTGCCAGCAGTTTAGTGACAGGGAGAGGTTTAGATGGCTACACCTTC. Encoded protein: CASSLVTGRGLDGYTF.

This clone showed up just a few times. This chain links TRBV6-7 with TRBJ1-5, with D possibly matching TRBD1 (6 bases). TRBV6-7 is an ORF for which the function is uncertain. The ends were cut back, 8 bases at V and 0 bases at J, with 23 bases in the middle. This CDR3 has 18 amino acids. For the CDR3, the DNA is TGTGCCAGCGGAGTTAGGTGGAGACAGGCCCGTAGCAATCAGCCCCAGCATTTT. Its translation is CASGVRWRQARSNQPQHF.

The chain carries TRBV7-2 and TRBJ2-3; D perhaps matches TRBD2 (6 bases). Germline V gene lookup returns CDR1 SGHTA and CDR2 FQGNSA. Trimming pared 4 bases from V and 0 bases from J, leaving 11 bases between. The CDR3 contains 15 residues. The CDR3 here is CASSWDSTSTDTQYF. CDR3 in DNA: TGTGCCAGCAGCTGGGACTCTACTAGCACAGATACGCAGTATTTT.

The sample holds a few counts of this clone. The CDR3 sequence is CSVRSSRNEQFF. The CDR3 region has the DNA TGCAGCGTTCGGTCTAGCAGAAATGAGCAGTTCTTC. This chain connects TRBV29-1 to TRBJ2-1; TRBD2 might be the D (5 bases). Trimming removed 5 bases from V and 7 bases from J, with 12 bases in between. The CDR3 sequence is 12 residues long. Germline V gene sequence: CDR1 SQVTM, CDR2 ANQGSEA.

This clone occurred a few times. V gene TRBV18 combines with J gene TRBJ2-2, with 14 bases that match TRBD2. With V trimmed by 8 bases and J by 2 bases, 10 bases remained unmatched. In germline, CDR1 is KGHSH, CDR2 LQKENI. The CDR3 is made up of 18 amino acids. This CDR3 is CASPKGLAGARNTGELFF. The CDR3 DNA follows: TGTGCCAGCCCAAAGGGACTAGCGGGAGCCAGAAACACCGGGGAGCTGTTTTTT.

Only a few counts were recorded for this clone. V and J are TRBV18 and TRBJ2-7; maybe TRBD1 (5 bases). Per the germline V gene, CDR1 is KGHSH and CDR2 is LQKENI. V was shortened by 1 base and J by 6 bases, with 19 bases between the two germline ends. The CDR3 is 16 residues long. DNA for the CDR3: TGTGCCAGCTCACCACAACTTTACAGGCAGGGCGGCGAGCAGTACTTC. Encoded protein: CASSPQLYRQGGEQYF.

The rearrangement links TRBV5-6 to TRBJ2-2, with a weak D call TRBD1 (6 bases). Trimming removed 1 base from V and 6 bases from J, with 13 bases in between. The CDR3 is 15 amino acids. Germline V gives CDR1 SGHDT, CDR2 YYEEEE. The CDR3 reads CASSLSQGYAGELFF. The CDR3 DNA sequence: TGTGCCAGCAGCTTGAGTCAGGGGTATGCCGGGGAGCTGTTTTTT. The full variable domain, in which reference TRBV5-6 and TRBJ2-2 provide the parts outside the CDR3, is DAGVTQSPTHLIKTRGQQVTLRCSPKSGHDTVSWYQQALGQGPQFIFQYYEEEERQRGNFPDRFSGHQFPNYSSELNVNALLLGDSALYLCASSLSQGYAGELFFGEGSRLTVL.

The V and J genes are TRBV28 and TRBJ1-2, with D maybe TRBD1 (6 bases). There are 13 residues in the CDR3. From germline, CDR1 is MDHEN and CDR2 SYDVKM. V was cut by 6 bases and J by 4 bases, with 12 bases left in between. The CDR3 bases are TGTGCCAGCAGCCCTCGACAGGTCTATGGCTACACCTTC. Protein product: CASSPRQVYGYTF.

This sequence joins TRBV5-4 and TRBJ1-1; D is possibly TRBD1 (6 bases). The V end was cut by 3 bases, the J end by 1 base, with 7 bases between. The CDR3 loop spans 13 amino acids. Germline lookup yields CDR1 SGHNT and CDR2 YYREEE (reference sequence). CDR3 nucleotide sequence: TGTGCCAGCAGCTCGGGACAGAACACTGAAGCTTTCTTT. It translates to CASSSGQNTEAFF.

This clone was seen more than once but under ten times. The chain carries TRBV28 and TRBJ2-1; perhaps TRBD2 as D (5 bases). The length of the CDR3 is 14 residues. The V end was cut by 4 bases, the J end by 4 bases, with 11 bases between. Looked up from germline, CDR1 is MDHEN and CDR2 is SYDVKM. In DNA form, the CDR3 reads TGTGCCAGCAGTTCGGGCCCGGGATACAATGAGCAGTTCTTC. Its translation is CASSSGPGYNEQFF.

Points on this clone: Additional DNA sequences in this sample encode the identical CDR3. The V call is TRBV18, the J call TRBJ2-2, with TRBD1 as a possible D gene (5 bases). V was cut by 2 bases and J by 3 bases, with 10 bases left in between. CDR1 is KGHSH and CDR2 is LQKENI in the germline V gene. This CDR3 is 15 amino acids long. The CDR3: CASSPRQGDTGELFF. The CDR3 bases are TGTGCCAGCTCACCAAGGCAGGGTGACACCGGGGAGCTGTTTTTT.

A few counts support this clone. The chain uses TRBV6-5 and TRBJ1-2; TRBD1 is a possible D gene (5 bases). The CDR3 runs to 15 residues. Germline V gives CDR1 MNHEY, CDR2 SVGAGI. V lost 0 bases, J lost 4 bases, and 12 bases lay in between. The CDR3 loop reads CASSYSTRDGYGYTF. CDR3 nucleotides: TGTGCCAGCAGTTACTCGACCAGGGATGGCTATGGCTACACCTTC.

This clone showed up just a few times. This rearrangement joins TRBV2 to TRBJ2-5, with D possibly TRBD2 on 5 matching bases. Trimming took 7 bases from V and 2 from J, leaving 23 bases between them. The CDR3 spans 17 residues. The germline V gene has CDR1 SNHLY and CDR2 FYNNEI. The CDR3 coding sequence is TGTGCCAGCATCGGGGTTCGGGCATTCATGGGACAAGAGACCCAGTACTTC. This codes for CASIGVRAFMGQETQYF.

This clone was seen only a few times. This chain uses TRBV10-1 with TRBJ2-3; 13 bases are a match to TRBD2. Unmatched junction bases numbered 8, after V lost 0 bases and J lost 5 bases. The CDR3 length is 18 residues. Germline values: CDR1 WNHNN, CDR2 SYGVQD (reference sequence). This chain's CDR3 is CASSESEMGLAGLDTQYF. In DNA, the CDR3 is TGCGCCAGCAGTGAGTCTGAAATGGGACTAGCGGGACTAGATACGCAGTATTTT.

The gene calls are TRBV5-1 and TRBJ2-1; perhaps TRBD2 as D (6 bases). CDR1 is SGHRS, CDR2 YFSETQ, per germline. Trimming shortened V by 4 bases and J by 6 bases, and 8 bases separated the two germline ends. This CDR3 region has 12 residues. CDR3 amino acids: CASSQTSNEQFF. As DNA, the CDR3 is TGCGCCAGCAGCCAGACTAGCAATGAGCAGTTCTTC.

The CDR3 sequence is CASRETGRGEKLFF. CDR3 in DNA: TGTGCCAGCAGGGAGACGGGTCGAGGAGAAAAACTGTTTTTT. The chain carries TRBV6-5 and TRBJ1-4; D not certain. Trimming pared 6 bases from V and 8 bases from J, leaving 16 bases between. CDR3 size: 14 residues. Germline assignment: CDR1 MNHEY and CDR2 SVGAGI.

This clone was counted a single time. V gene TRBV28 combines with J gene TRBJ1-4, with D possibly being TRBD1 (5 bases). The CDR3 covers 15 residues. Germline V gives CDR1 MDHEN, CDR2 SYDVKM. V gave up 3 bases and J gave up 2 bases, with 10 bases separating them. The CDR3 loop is CASSFPGGTNEKLFF. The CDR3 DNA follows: TGTGCCAGCAGTTTCCCCGGGGGGACTAATGAAAAACTGTTTTTT.